The next 31 T cell receptor beta chains were all read from a single sample in a study of a mutant IDH1 vaccine in newly diagnosed glioma. Produced via immunoSEQ multiplex PCR; TCRdb's table is partial and in-frame only. The table includes 80,000 to 100,000 clones, around 80% detected once. The time point here: baseline, week 1 (first vaccination visit). Treatment of the sample: pre-vaccination baseline after standard-of-care therapy. The sample in question was PBMCs, obtained from a glioma patient treated with radiotherapy, temozolomide or both. Every receptor here comes from a man in his forties or fifties with glioma.

The chain recombines TRBV25-1 with TRBJ2-3; tentatively, D is TRBD1 or TRBD2 (5 bases each). This CDR3 is built from 15 residues. CDR1 and CDR2 from the germline V gene are MGHDK and SYGVNS. V lost 4 bases and J lost 4, with 15 bases in between. Here the CDR3 DNA reads TGTGCCAGCAGTGTGGGGCGGGCCGGACCAGATACGCAGTATTTT. Residues: CASSVGRAGPDTQYF.

This clone occurred a few times. This rearrangement joins TRBV2 to TRBJ1-5, with no clear D. CDR1 SNHLY and CDR2 FYNNEI come from the germline V gene. V gave up 6 bases and J gave up 2 bases, with 11 bases separating them. The CDR3 extends over 14 amino acids. For the CDR3, the DNA is TGTGCCAGCAGCACTAGGGTTGGCAATCAGCCCCAGCATTTT. It encodes CASSTRVGNQPQHF.

The chain carries TRBV25-1 and TRBJ2-5, with D possibly matching TRBD1 (5 bases). The assigned J gene may be wrong: the sequence end matches TRBJ2-7 better. Germline-derived CDR1 and CDR2 are MGHDK and SYGVNS. This CDR3 region has 13 residues. The CDR3 nucleotides are TGTGCCAGCAGAGCCAGGGATCCCTACGAGCAGTACTTC. The encoded protein is CASRARDPYEQYF.

The gene calls are TRBV9 and TRBJ1-2; D is uncertain. This CDR3 has 17 residues. V gave up 0 bases and J gave up 1 base, with 16 bases separating them. From germline, CDR1 is SGDLS and CDR2 YYNGEE. CDR3 sequence reads: CASSVGAAPRFNYGYTF. CDR3 bases: TGTGCCAGCAGCGTAGGGGCAGCACCAAGGTTTAACTATGGCTACACCTTC.

The gene calls are TRBV5-5 and TRBJ2-7, with D possibly TRBD2 on 5 matching bases. With 4 bases removed from V and 4 bases from J, the gap between germline ends came to 15 bases. CDR3 size: 14 residues. CDR1 and CDR2 from the germline V gene are SGHKS and YYEKEE (reference sequence). The CDR3 here is CASSGLGAGYEQYF. The CDR3 nucleotides read TGTGCCAGCAGCGGCTTAGGTGCGGGTTACGAGCAGTACTTC.

The V call is TRBV4-2, the J call TRBJ2-5; weak D call: TRBD2 (6 bases). CDR1 LGHNA and CDR2 YNFKEQ come from the germline V gene. This CDR3 contains 16 residues. V gave up 4 bases and J gave up 5 bases, with 20 bases separating them. CDR3 in amino acids: CASSRRASTEGETQYF. CDR3 DNA sequence: TGTGCCAGCAGCCGGAGGGCTAGCACCGAGGGGGAGACCCAGTACTTC.

The chain uses TRBV27 and TRBJ2-1, with 12 positions matching TRBD2. V trimming: 8 bases; J trimming: 8 bases; junction bases outside the gene matches: 10. Germline CDR1 reads MNHEY; CDR2 reads SMNVEV (reference sequence). The CDR3 covers 15 residues. For the CDR3, the DNA is TGTGCCAGCTTTTCTAGCGGGAGGGCCACCGATGAGCAGTTCTTC. It codes for CASFSSGRATDEQFF.

This chain uses TRBV7-3 with TRBJ2-5; D is perhaps TRBD1 (6 bases). This CDR3 is built from 14 residues. V lost 1 base and J lost 5, with 11 bases in between. Germline values: CDR1 SGHTA, CDR2 FQGTGA. CDR3: CASSLKGDRETQYF. As DNA, the CDR3 is TGTGCCAGCAGCTTAAAGGGGGACCGGGAGACCCAGTACTTC.

The chain uses TRBV11-2 and TRBJ2-5; 10 bases line up with TRBD2. Germline CDR1 SGHAT, CDR2 FQNNGV. The trim removed 1 base at V and 2 bases at J, leaving 7 bases unmatched. The CDR3 has 17 residues. CDR3: CASSLGLSGGRQETQYF. CDR3 sequence (DNA): TGTGCCAGCAGCTTAGGCCTTAGCGGGGGGCGACAAGAGACCCAGTACTTC.

This clone has only one observation. The chain employs TRBV7-6 and TRBJ2-7, with 8 bases aligning to TRBD1. The CDR3 has 16 amino acids. The germline V gene has CDR1 SGHVS and CDR2 FNYEAQ. The V segment lost 1 base and the J segment 7 bases; nucleotides outside the gene matches: 12. CDR3 nucleotide sequence: TGTGCCAGCAGCTTAGTACCGGCAGGGGGCTCTGGGGAGCAGTACTTC. Encoded protein: CASSLVPAGGSGEQYF.

The chain links TRBV21-1 to TRBJ2-7. TRBV21-1 is shown as a pseudogene. The CDR3 has 12 residues. Here the CDR3 reads CASSPKGPEQYF. DNA of the CDR3: TGTGCCAGCAGTCCTAAAGGTCCCGAGCAGTACTTC.

This clone was picked up a small number of times. This chain joins TRBV2 and TRBJ2-6; 8 bases line up with TRBD1. The CDR3 runs to 15 residues. Germline trimming cut 7 bases from V and 2 bases from J; bases unmatched to any gene: 4. Germline-derived CDR1 and CDR2 are SNHLY and FYNNEI. CDR3 sequence reads: CASIQDRAGANVLTF. The CDR3 DNA reads as TGTGCCAGCATCCAGGACAGGGCTGGGGCCAACGTCCTGACTTTC.

The chain is built from TRBV2 and TRBJ2-7, with 9 bases identical to TRBD1. The CDR3 consists of 14 residues. Germline trimming cut 5 bases from V and 2 bases from J; bases unmatched to any gene: 4. CDR1 is SNHLY, CDR2 FYNNEI, per germline. The CDR3 sequence: CASSRQGGTYEQYF. CDR3 DNA sequence: TGTGCCAGCAGTCGACAGGGGGGAACCTACGAGCAGTACTTC.

The J gene is TRBJ1-4, the V gene TRBV7-8; unclear D gene. This CDR3 is built from 12 residues. V dropped 0 bases and J dropped 12 bases, with 8 bases sitting between them. The V gene's germline CDR1 is SGHVS and CDR2 FQNEAQ. In DNA, the CDR3 is TGTGCCAGCAGCTTAGCGGGGTTAGAACTGTTTTTT. It is translated as CASSLAGLELFF.

The rearrangement joins TRBV21-1 to TRBJ2-1; the table's D call of TRBD2 was not tested on the DNA. TRBV21-1 is flagged as a pseudogene. This CDR3 region has 14 residues. The CDR3, as DNA: TGTGCCAGCAGCAACCTAGACTCCTACAATGAGCAATTCTTC. Translated: CASSNLDSYNEQFF.

The V call is TRBV6-4, the J call TRBJ2-5, with D unresolved. The CDR3 runs to 12 residues. Trimming shortened V by 5 bases and J by 7 bases, and 11 bases separated the two germline ends. Looked up from germline, CDR1 is MRHNA and CDR2 is SNTAGT. The CDR3: CASSQDNLTQYF. DNA for the CDR3: TGTGCCAGCAGTCAAGACAATTTGACCCAGTACTTC.

The V and J genes are TRBV5-4 and TRBJ2-1, with TRBD1 as a possible D gene (5 bases). The CDR3 runs 15 residues. Trimming pared 4 bases from V and 1 base from J, leaving 12 bases between. In germline, CDR1 is SGHNT, CDR2 YYREEE (reference sequence). The CDR3 nucleotides are TGTGCCAGCAGCCCCGACAGCCAATCCTACAATGAGCAGTTCTTC. Translated, it gives CASSPDSQSYNEQFF.

The chain employs TRBV7-2 and TRBJ2-3; D unresolved. V was pared by 2 bases and J by 6 bases, with 15 bases between. The CDR3 is 15 amino acids. Per germline, CDR1 SGHTA and CDR2 FQGNSA. This CDR3 is CASSLSPDAPDTQYF. CDR3 sequence (DNA): TGTGCCAGCAGCTTAAGCCCCGATGCCCCGGATACGCAGTATTTT.

J is TRBJ2-3 and V is TRBV5-4, with D perhaps being TRBD1 or TRBD2 (5 bases each). The V end lost 0 bases, the J end lost 0 bases, and 8 bases lay between the germline ends. This CDR3 spans 15 amino acids. Germline V CDR1 and CDR2: SGHNT, YYREEE (reference sequence). The CDR3 region is CASSLGGLSTDTQYF. In nucleotides, the CDR3 is TGTGCCAGCAGCTTGGGGGGGTTAAGCACAGATACGCAGTATTTT.

The chain has TRBV4-3 and TRBJ2-3; D might be TRBD1 (7 bases). Germline CDR1 and CDR2: LGHNA and YSLEER. The CDR3 is made up of 16 amino acids. V was pared by 4 bases and J by 6 bases, with 20 bases between. The CDR3 is CASSRDPGGRVDTQYF. In DNA form, the CDR3 reads TGCGCCAGCAGCCGAGATCCAGGGGGGCGAGTGGATACGCAGTATTTT.

The chain employs TRBV7-9 and TRBJ2-1, with 7 bases fitting TRBD1. V was clipped by 3 bases and J by 6 bases; unmatched bases: 8. Germline V gives CDR1 SEHNR, CDR2 FQNEAQ (reference sequence). The length of the CDR3 is 15 residues. The CDR3 here is CASSLGTASGNEQFF. For the CDR3, the DNA is TGTGCCAGCAGCTTGGGGACAGCGTCTGGCAATGAGCAGTTCTTC.

The chain uses TRBV2 and TRBJ2-6; no firm D call. Deletions cut 2 bases from V and 1 base from J, with 9 bases between. This CDR3 has 16 amino acids. Germline CDR1 and CDR2: SNHLY and FYNNEI. For the CDR3, the DNA is TGTGCCAGCAGTGAAAGGGCAGGTTCTGGGGCCAACGTCCTGACTTTC. Amino acid sequence: CASSERAGSGANVLTF. Looking up the rest from reference TRBV2 and TRBJ2-6 gives the full variable domain: EPEVTQTPSHQVTQMGQEVILRCVPISNHLYFYWYRQILGQKVEFLVSFYNNEISEKSEIFDDQFSVERPDGSNFTLKIRSTKLEDSAMYFCASSERAGSGANVLTFGAGSRLTVL.

This clone was detected a few times. V is TRBV4-3 and J is TRBJ2-1, with 7 bases identical to TRBD2. CDR1 and CDR2 from the germline V gene are LGHNA and YSLEER. Trimming took 0 bases from V and 1 from J; bases not matched to a gene: 9. The CDR3 is 18 residues long. The CDR3 reads CASSQDDPSGISYNEQFF. CDR3 DNA sequence: TGCGCCAGCAGCCAAGATGATCCCAGCGGGATTTCCTACAATGAGCAGTTCTTC.

This chain links TRBV4-2 with TRBJ2-1, with 11 positions matching TRBD2. In germline, CDR1 is LGHNA, CDR2 YNFKEQ. The CDR3 length is 16 residues. V dropped 1 base and J dropped 9; count of bases not matched to a gene: 8. CDR3 amino acids: CASSQGLAGGPGEQFF. The CDR3 bases are TGTGCCAGCAGCCAAGGTTTAGCGGGAGGGCCGGGTGAGCAGTTCTTC.

In regard to this clone: One end of the junction does not line up with germline, which may come from a read error. The chain joins TRBV7-7 to TRBJ2-3, with 10 bases lining up with TRBD1. Germline CDR1 reads SSHAT; CDR2 reads FNYEAQ (reference sequence). The CDR3 sequence is 14 residues long. CDR3 amino acids: CASSRGTGADTQYF. The CDR3 bases are TGTGCTAGCAGCCGGGGGACAGGGGCGGATACGCAGTATTTT.

This sequence joins TRBV6-1 and TRBJ2-1; 13 positions match TRBD2. Trimming removed 6 bases from V and 6 bases from J; junction bases left unmatched: 5. Germline-derived CDR1 and CDR2 are MNHNS and SASEGT. This CDR3 comprises 15 residues. CDR3 residues: CASSTLAGGSNEQFF. The CDR3 bases are TGTGCCAGCAGCACACTAGCGGGAGGGTCCAATGAGCAGTTCTTC.

This chain links TRBV14 with TRBJ2-5, with D unresolved. The CDR3 runs to 9 residues. Germline lookup yields CDR1 SGHDN and CDR2 FVKESK. V was cut by 10 bases and J by 0 bases, with 0 bases left in between. CDR3 bases: TGTGCCAACCAAGAGACCCAGTACTTC. This sequence encodes CANQETQYF.

The genes are TRBV6-5 and TRBJ2-3, with D perhaps matching TRBD2 (5 bases). CDR1 is MNHEY and CDR2 is SVGAGI in the germline V gene. This CDR3 is built from 14 residues. V lost 0 bases and J 6 bases, leaving 10 bases between the germline ends. The CDR3 sequence is CASSYSRADDTQYF. CDR3 sequence (DNA): TGTGCCAGCAGTTACTCGAGAGCGGACGATACGCAGTATTTT.

The CDR3, as DNA: TGTGCCAGCAGTTACTGGGAAGGACTAGAGCAGACCCAGTACTTC. It yields the protein CASSYWEGLEQTQYF. The gene calls are TRBV6-5 and TRBJ2-5, with 7 bases fitting TRBD2. The CDR3 covers 15 residues. Germline-derived CDR1 and CDR2 are MNHEY and SVGAGI. The V and J ends lost 1 base and 6 bases, in that order; junction bases with no gene match: 8.

J is TRBJ2-7 and V is TRBV10-3; 9 bases line up with TRBD1. There are 13 residues in the CDR3. With 8 bases clipped from V and 7 bases from J, the junction kept 9 bases outside the gene matches. Germline CDR1 is ENHRY and CDR2 is SYGVKD. CDR3 amino acids: CAIAYRGQWEQYF. The DNA for the CDR3 is TGTGCCATCGCTTACAGGGGGCAGTGGGAGCAGTACTTC.

This clone was detected once. The V and J genes are TRBV7-2 and TRBJ1-5; 7 nucleotides match TRBD1. After removal of 4 bases from V and 1 base from J, the junction contained 1 base not matched to a gene. This CDR3 region has 14 residues. The germline gives CDR1 SGHTA, CDR2 FQGNSA. Written as DNA, the CDR3 is TGTGCCAGCAGCTGGGGACAGAGCAATCAGCCCCAGCATTTT. As protein: CASSWGQSNQPQHF.